The TCR beta chain described here comes from a study of high-grade serous ovarian cancer treatment subgroups. Looking at the study overall: Each sample yielded on average roughly 8,200 unique TCR beta rearrangements from approximately 15,000 reads.

Germline CDR1 SGHTA, CDR2 FQGNSA. The CDR3 is 15 residues long. J lost 1 base, V lost 5 bases, and 6 bases had no gene match. Clones were sequenced by immunoSEQ multiplex PCR, and TCRdb holds only the in-frame ones, with some missing. The sample carries about 16,000 clones, about 76% recorded once. Tumor samples were taken before definitive surgery or chemotherapy. As concerns this clone: The antigen remains unidentified.

The study, taken as a whole, reports: Tumors within one patient showed repertoire similarity of 0.11 to 0.79.

Sequences were obtained from tumor tissue. The chain employs TRBV7-2 and TRBJ2-7; 9 nucleotides align to TRBD1. The origin of this receptor is a human donor with high-grade serous ovarian cancer. The CDR3 nucleotides read TGTGCCAGCAGCCGCCGACAGGGGGGATCCTACGAGCAGTACTTC. It translates to CASSRRQGGSYEQYF. The full variable domain, with the rest looked up from reference TRBV7-2 and TRBJ2-7, is GAGVSQSPSNKVTEKGKDVELRCDPISGHTALYWYRQSLGQGLEFLIYFQGNSAPDKSGLPSDRFSAERTGGSVSTLTIQRTQQEDSAVYLCASSRRQGGSYEQYFGPGTRLTVT.